Listed here are 13 T cell receptor beta chains from one sample, sequenced in a study of blood T cell repertoires in COVID-19. Only in-frame clones appear in the TCRdb table, and some are missing; sequencing was by immunoSEQ multiplex PCR. The data show some 150,000 clones, roughly four fifths seen once. Sequencing was carried out using peripheral blood. The receptors derive from a woman between 55 and 75 years old with acute or convalescent COVID-19.

The V and J genes are TRBV12-3 or TRBV12-4 and TRBJ1-6; D remains unclear. The CDR3 contains 13 residues. V was pared by 8 bases and J by 2 bases, with 7 bases between. CDR3 region: CASYSTYNSPLHF. For the CDR3, the DNA is TGTGCCAGCTATAGCACCTATAATTCACCCCTCCACTTT.

The chain carries TRBV7-9 and TRBJ1-2; D ambiguous. From germline, CDR1 is SEHNR and CDR2 FQNEAQ (reference sequence). There are 13 residues in the CDR3. Trimming left V 2 bases short and J 3 bases short, with 7 bases between. CDR3 coding DNA: TGTGCCAGCAGCTTAATATCCGACTATGGCTACACCTTC. Translated: CASSLISDYGYTF.

The V and J genes are TRBV9 and TRBJ1-1; possible D gene TRBD1, 5 bases. V lost 0 bases and J 0 bases, leaving 12 bases between the germline ends. The CDR3 totals 16 residues. The germline gives CDR1 SGDLS, CDR2 YYNGEE. The CDR3 sequence: CASSVDWRGLNTEAFF. CDR3 nucleotides: TGTGCCAGCAGCGTAGATTGGAGGGGTCTGAACACTGAAGCTTTCTTT. Variable domain in full (rest from reference TRBV9 and TRBJ1-1): DSGVTQTPKHLITATGQRVTLRCSPRSGDLSVYWYQQSLDQGLQFLIQYYNGEERAKGNILERFSAQQFPDLHSELNLSSLELGDSALYFCASSVDWRGLNTEAFFGQGTRLTVV.

The chain carries TRBV5-5 and TRBJ1-4, with a possible D match to TRBD1 (6 bases). This CDR3 comprises 18 residues. V was trimmed by 0 bases and J by 0 bases, leaving 15 bases between them. Germline values: CDR1 SGHKS, CDR2 YYEKEE (reference sequence). The CDR3 DNA reads as TGTGCCAGCAGCTTGGGCAGGGGATCAGGTACAACTAATGAAAAACTGTTTTTT. Translating it yields CASSLGRGSGTTNEKLFF.

CDR3 bases: TGTGCCAGCAGTTACAATTCGGCAGGGATAGAGACCCAGTACTTC. Protein sequence: CASSYNSAGIETQYF. J is TRBJ2-5 and V is TRBV6-2 or TRBV6-3, with D perhaps matching TRBD1 (5 bases). The CDR3 length is 15 residues. V lost 2 bases and J lost 4, with 14 bases in between. In germline, CDR1 is MNHEY, CDR2 SVGEGT.

J is TRBJ1-1 and V is TRBV18; D unresolved. The CDR3 sequence is 13 residues long. Germline V CDR1 and CDR2: KGHSH, LQKENI. The V and J ends lost 2 bases and 4 bases respectively, with 8 bases between them. The CDR3 DNA follows: TGTGCCAGCTCACCAGACAAGGTCACTGAAGCTTTCTTT. Its translation: CASSPDKVTEAFF.

This chain uses TRBV7-9 with TRBJ2-2; D is perhaps TRBD1 (5 bases). Per the germline V gene, CDR1 is SEHNR and CDR2 is FQNEAQ (reference sequence). Trimming pared 6 bases from V and 1 base from J, leaving 6 bases between. The CDR3 consists of 13 residues. CDR3 DNA sequence: TGTGCCAGCAGAGGACAGAACACCGGGGAGCTGTTTTTT. It specifies CASRGQNTGELFF.

V gene TRBV7-9 combines with J gene TRBJ2-5; 8 positions agree with TRBD1. This CDR3 is built from 14 residues. Germline-derived CDR1 and CDR2 are SEHNR and FQNEAQ (reference sequence). J lost 5 bases, V lost 3 bases, and 5 bases had no gene match. CDR3 sequence: CASSLNRQGETQYF. Written as DNA, the CDR3 is TGTGCCAGCAGCTTGAATCGACAGGGGGAGACCCAGTACTTC.

The sample holds one count of this clone. The rearrangement joins TRBV5-1 to TRBJ2-7; a possible D gene is TRBD2 (6 bases). V was cut by 0 bases and J by 9 bases, with 10 bases left in between. The germline CDR1 and CDR2 sequences are SGHRS and YFSETQ. The CDR3 covers 12 residues. CDR3 DNA: TGCGCCAGCAGCTTGGAGTCCGGGGGGCAGTACTTC. Protein product: CASSLESGGQYF. The full variable domain, rest sourced from reference TRBV5-1 and TRBJ2-7, is KAGVTQTPRYLIKTRGQQVTLSCSPISGHRSVSWYQQTPGQGLQFLFEYFSETQRNKGNFPGRFSGRQFSNSRSEMNVSTLELGDSALYLCASSLESGGQYFGPGTRLTVT.

The chain employs TRBV5-1 and TRBJ2-2, with D perhaps matching TRBD1 (5 bases). Per the germline V gene, CDR1 is SGHRS and CDR2 is YFSETQ. V gave up 2 bases and J gave up 5 bases, with 7 bases separating them. This CDR3 has 13 residues. Here the CDR3 reads CASSFQGTGELFF. For the CDR3, the DNA is TGCGCCAGCAGCTTCCAGGGAACCGGGGAGCTGTTTTTT.

This clone was seen just once. The chain has TRBV2 and TRBJ1-6, with TRBD1 matching 7 bases. In germline, CDR1 is SNHLY, CDR2 FYNNEI. CDR3 length: 15 amino acids. Trimming cost V 4 bases and J 8 bases; bases outside gene matches: 8. The DNA of the CDR3 is TGTGCCAGCAGTGGGCGTAGGGGGCCAGATTCACCCCTCCACTTT. Its translation is CASSGRRGPDSPLHF.

This rearrangement joins TRBV9 to TRBJ2-1; weak D call: TRBD2 (6 bases). The germline gives CDR1 SGDLS, CDR2 YYNGEE. V was pared by 1 base and J by 3 bases, with 11 bases between. The CDR3 is 15 amino acids. This chain's CDR3 is CASSVFGGNYNEQFF. CDR3 nucleotide sequence: TGTGCCAGCAGCGTATTTGGGGGGAACTACAATGAGCAGTTCTTC.

This clone has more than one count but fewer than ten. J is TRBJ1-5 and V is TRBV28; D gene uncertain. The V gene's germline CDR1 is MDHEN and CDR2 SYDVKM. This CDR3 contains 12 residues. V gave up 5 bases and J gave up 7 bases, with 9 bases separating them. As DNA, the CDR3 is TGTGCCAGCAGTAACGGGGTCCAGCCCCAGCATTTT. This gives the protein CASSNGVQPQHF.